The 22 T cell receptor beta chains below were found in one sample sequenced in a study of identical twins. TCRdb passed the 5' RACE reads through MiXCR, listing each CDR3 protein once. Among about 570,000 distinct CDR3 sequences, 9.6% were seen once, and the ten largest hold 3%. The same sample was also used in a study of yellow fever vaccine responses in identical twins.

The specimen was PBMCs. Receptors originate from a woman aged 18 to 35 in good health.

This chain links TRBV11-1 with TRBJ2-1; TRBD2 aligns across 8 bases. This CDR3 contains 21 residues. Germline V gene data show CDR1 as SGHAT and CDR2 as FQDESV (reference sequence). The junction had 20 bases not matched to a gene; V was cut back by 2 bases and J by 2 bases. Here the CDR3 reads CASSLTWGRSSGNLAYNEQFF. CDR3 coding DNA: TGTGCCAGCAGCTTAACTTGGGGAAGGAGTAGCGGGAATTTGGCCTACAATGAGCAGTTCTTC.

This clonotype has a handful of counts. The chain recombines TRBV9 with TRBJ2-4; 8 nucleotides agree with TRBD1. CDR1 and CDR2 from the germline V gene are SGDLS and YYNGEE. This CDR3 is 16 amino acids long. The ends lost 0 bases at V and 7 bases at J; junction bases unmatched: 9. The CDR3, as DNA: TGTGCCAGCAGCGTAGGAGAAATTGGACAGGGCAACATTCAGTACTTC. Its protein product is CASSVGEIGQGNIQYF.

The chain carries TRBV5-1 and TRBJ2-2; possibly TRBD2 for D (5 bases). This CDR3 contains 15 residues. The V gene lost 4 bases and the J gene lost 1 base, with 11 bases spanning the gap. CDR1 and CDR2 (germline): SGHRS, YFSETQ. The DNA of the CDR3 is TGCGCCAGCAGCCCCGGCGGGCAGAACACCGGGGAGCTGTTTTTT. This codes for CASSPGGQNTGELFF.

In this sample, this clonotype turned up many times. The chain couples TRBV12-3 or TRBV12-4 to TRBJ2-5; D is uncertain. V shed 8 bases and J shed 2 bases, with 18 bases lying between them. The CDR3 contains 15 residues. The CDR3 region is CASRRLEAIQETQYF. The CDR3 nucleotides are TGTGCCAGCCGGCGGCTAGAAGCTATTCAAGAGACCCAGTACTTC.

This clonotype was found many times. This chain connects TRBV9 to TRBJ2-7, with 9 nucleotides matching TRBD1. The V gene's germline CDR1 is SGDLS and CDR2 YYNGEE. There are 16 residues in the CDR3. V was pared by 3 bases and J by 4 bases, with 11 bases of the junction left unmatched. CDR3 sequence (DNA): TGTGCCAGCAGCGCCAAGGGGGACAGGGCTCTTTACGAGCAGTACTTC. It specifies CASSAKGDRALYEQYF.

This clonotype was picked up many times. The rearrangement joins TRBV20-1 to TRBJ2-1, with D tentatively TRBD2 (5 bases). CDR1 and CDR2 from the germline V gene are DFQATT and SNEGSKA (reference sequence). V was clipped by 6 bases and J by 8 bases, with 20 bases between them. The CDR3 spans 14 residues. CDR3 in amino acids: CSANHLRDGDEQFF. In DNA, the CDR3 is TGCAGTGCGAATCATCTTCGAGACGGGGATGAGCAGTTCTTC.

This clonotype was counted between two and nine times. The genes are TRBV7-2 and TRBJ2-7; 9 positions agree with TRBD1. This CDR3 is built from 15 residues. Germline V CDR1 and CDR2: SGHTA, FQGNSA. After removal of 0 bases from V and 5 bases from J, the junction contained 5 bases not matched to a gene. The CDR3 sequence is CASSLAGQGTHEQYF. CDR3 DNA: TGTGCCAGCAGCTTAGCGGGACAGGGTACCCACGAGCAGTACTTC.

Of note for this clonotype: The DNA is left out, because the CDR3 cannot be placed on it with certainty; the CDR3 is given as TCRdb lists it. This chain links TRBV7-5 with TRBJ1-1. TRBV7-5 is a pseudogene locus. A total of 17 residues make up the CDR3, ends included. This CDR3 reads CISVPESNREGNTEAFF.

Worth noting for this clonotype: A read error may produce the germline difference seen at one junction end. J is TRBJ1-6 and V is TRBV5-8; 10 nucleotides line up with TRBD1. Germline V gene data show CDR1 as SGHTS and CDR2 as YDEGEE. This CDR3 is built from 16 residues. CDR3 amino acids: CASNLGPGQGFSPLHF. CDR3 coding DNA: TGTGCCAGCAACTTGGGCCCGGGACAGGGGTTTTCACCCCTCCACTTT.

This clonotype was picked up a small number of times. This chain links TRBV14 with TRBJ2-7; D might be TRBD2 (5 bases). CDR1 and CDR2 from the germline V gene are SGHDN and FVKESK. This CDR3 is 15 amino acids long. V dropped 1 base and J dropped 4 bases, with 14 bases sitting between them. The CDR3 protein is CASSQGSGIGYEQYF. The CDR3 DNA follows: TGTGCCAGCAGCCAAGGTTCGGGGATTGGTTACGAGCAGTACTTC.

There are a few counts of this clonotype. CDR3 amino acids: CATSGYEGYNEQFF. CDR3 sequence (DNA): TGTGCCACCAGTGGTTACGAGGGCTACAATGAGCAGTTCTTC. This sequence joins TRBV24-1 and TRBJ2-1; maybe TRBD2 (5 bases). This CDR3 comprises 14 residues. Looked up from germline, CDR1 is KGHDR and CDR2 is SFDVKD. Trimming removed 5 bases from V and 3 bases from J, with 10 bases in between.

The chain is built from TRBV7-8 and TRBJ2-6; D is possibly TRBD2 (5 bases). The CDR3 has 16 amino acids. V shed 1 base and J shed 2 bases, with 9 bases lying between them. The germline V gene has CDR1 SGHVS and CDR2 FQNEAQ. This CDR3 reads CASSLVIGAGANVLTF. The CDR3 coding sequence is TGTGCCAGCAGCTTAGTAATCGGGGCTGGGGCCAACGTCCTGACTTTC.

This clonotype has just a few counts. The V and J genes are TRBV11-1 and TRBJ2-3; 14 positions agree with TRBD2. Germline CDR1 SGHAT, CDR2 FQDESV (reference sequence). The CDR3 is 20 residues long. After removal of 1 base from V and 2 bases from J, the junction contained 11 bases not matched to a gene. CDR3 sequence (DNA): TGTGCCAGCAGCTTAGTGCTCCGGGGACTAGCGGGAGAGTCCACAGATACGCAGTATTTT. Its translation is CASSLVLRGLAGESTDTQYF.

This clonotype has just a few counts. The J gene is TRBJ2-7, the V gene TRBV7-2; the match to TRBD2 covers 7 bases. The ends lost 1 base at V and 7 bases at J; junction bases unmatched: 10. The CDR3 covers 15 residues. From germline, CDR1 is SGHTA and CDR2 FQGNSA. As DNA, the CDR3 is TGTGCCAGCAGCTTAGGGGGGTTTCAGCGGGAAGAGCAGTACTTC. Protein sequence: CASSLGGFQREEQYF.

V gene TRBV15 combines with J gene TRBJ2-3; the D is unclear. V lost 5 bases to trimming and J lost 5 bases, with 8 bases between them. This CDR3 region has 12 residues. CDR1 and CDR2 (germline): LNHNV, YYDKDF (reference sequence). CDR3: CATSDLGDTQYF. The DNA for the CDR3 is TGTGCCACCAGCGATTTAGGAGATACGCAGTATTTT.

This clonotype appeared many times. The chain is built from TRBV29-1 and TRBJ2-7; 13 bases align to TRBD2. The V segment lost 4 bases and the J segment 1 base; nucleotides outside the gene matches: 1. Germline loops: CDR1 SQVTM, CDR2 ANQGSEA. The CDR3 covers 14 residues. For the CDR3, the DNA is TGCAGCGTTGGGACTAGCGGGAGTTCCTACGAGCAGTACTTC. It yields the protein CSVGTSGSSYEQYF.

The chain recombines TRBV24-1 with TRBJ2-5, with D perhaps being TRBD1 or TRBD2 (5 bases each). The CDR3 extends over 14 amino acids. Germline V lookup: CDR1 KGHDR, CDR2 SFDVKD. The ends were cut back, 3 bases at V and 4 bases at J, with 11 bases in the middle. The CDR3 here is CATSDLGVGETQYF. The CDR3 DNA reads TGTGCCACCAGTGATCTGGGGGTGGGAGAGACCCAGTACTTC.

The chain uses TRBV19 and TRBJ2-1; TRBD2 agrees at 9 bases. Trimming removed 2 bases from V and 7 bases from J; junction bases left unmatched: 6. The germline CDR1 and CDR2 sequences are LNHDA and SQIVND (reference sequence). CDR3 length: 15 amino acids. The DNA of the CDR3 is TGTGCCAGTAGTATAAGTAGCGGGAGTAAGAATGAGCAGTTCTTC. This sequence encodes CASSISSGSKNEQFF.

This clonotype was detected many times. The genes are TRBV7-9 and TRBJ1-5, with TRBD1 as a possible D gene (5 bases). The CDR3 runs 14 residues. The germline V and J ends were trimmed by 7 bases and 7 bases, with 17 bases remaining between them. Germline V gives CDR1 SEHNR, CDR2 FQNEAQ (reference sequence). CDR3 nucleotides: TGTGCCAGCACCTGGGGGGATGTCGGCCAGCCCCAGCATTTT. It codes for CASTWGDVGQPQHF.

The J gene is TRBJ2-7, the V gene TRBV20-1; D uncertain. The CDR3 has 13 amino acids. From germline, CDR1 is DFQATT and CDR2 SNEGSKA (reference sequence). Trimming shortened V by 3 bases and J by 2 bases, and 11 bases separated the two germline ends. The CDR3 DNA reads TGCAGTGCTAGGTTTCCGGGTACCTACGAGCAGTACTTC. Amino acid sequence: CSARFPGTYEQYF.

This clonotype was counted a few times. The chain has TRBV6-2 or TRBV6-3 and TRBJ1-2, with D maybe TRBD1 (5 bases). The CDR3 covers 14 residues. Germline CDR1 MNHEY, CDR2 SVGEGT. The V gene lost 0 bases and the J gene lost 2 bases, with 7 bases spanning the gap. CDR3 bases: TGTGCCAGCAGTTACTCAGGGGAGAACTATGGCTACACCTTC. This gives the protein CASSYSGENYGYTF.

The chain is built from TRBV20-1 and TRBJ1-2; TRBD1 might be the D (6 bases). The V and J ends lost 5 bases and 4 bases respectively, with 17 bases between them. Germline V gene sequence: CDR1 DFQATT, CDR2 SNEGSKA (reference sequence). There are 14 residues in the CDR3. The CDR3 DNA follows: TGCAGTGCTTCTCAGACAGGCGGGGTCTATGGCTACACCTTC. This translates into CSASQTGGVYGYTF.